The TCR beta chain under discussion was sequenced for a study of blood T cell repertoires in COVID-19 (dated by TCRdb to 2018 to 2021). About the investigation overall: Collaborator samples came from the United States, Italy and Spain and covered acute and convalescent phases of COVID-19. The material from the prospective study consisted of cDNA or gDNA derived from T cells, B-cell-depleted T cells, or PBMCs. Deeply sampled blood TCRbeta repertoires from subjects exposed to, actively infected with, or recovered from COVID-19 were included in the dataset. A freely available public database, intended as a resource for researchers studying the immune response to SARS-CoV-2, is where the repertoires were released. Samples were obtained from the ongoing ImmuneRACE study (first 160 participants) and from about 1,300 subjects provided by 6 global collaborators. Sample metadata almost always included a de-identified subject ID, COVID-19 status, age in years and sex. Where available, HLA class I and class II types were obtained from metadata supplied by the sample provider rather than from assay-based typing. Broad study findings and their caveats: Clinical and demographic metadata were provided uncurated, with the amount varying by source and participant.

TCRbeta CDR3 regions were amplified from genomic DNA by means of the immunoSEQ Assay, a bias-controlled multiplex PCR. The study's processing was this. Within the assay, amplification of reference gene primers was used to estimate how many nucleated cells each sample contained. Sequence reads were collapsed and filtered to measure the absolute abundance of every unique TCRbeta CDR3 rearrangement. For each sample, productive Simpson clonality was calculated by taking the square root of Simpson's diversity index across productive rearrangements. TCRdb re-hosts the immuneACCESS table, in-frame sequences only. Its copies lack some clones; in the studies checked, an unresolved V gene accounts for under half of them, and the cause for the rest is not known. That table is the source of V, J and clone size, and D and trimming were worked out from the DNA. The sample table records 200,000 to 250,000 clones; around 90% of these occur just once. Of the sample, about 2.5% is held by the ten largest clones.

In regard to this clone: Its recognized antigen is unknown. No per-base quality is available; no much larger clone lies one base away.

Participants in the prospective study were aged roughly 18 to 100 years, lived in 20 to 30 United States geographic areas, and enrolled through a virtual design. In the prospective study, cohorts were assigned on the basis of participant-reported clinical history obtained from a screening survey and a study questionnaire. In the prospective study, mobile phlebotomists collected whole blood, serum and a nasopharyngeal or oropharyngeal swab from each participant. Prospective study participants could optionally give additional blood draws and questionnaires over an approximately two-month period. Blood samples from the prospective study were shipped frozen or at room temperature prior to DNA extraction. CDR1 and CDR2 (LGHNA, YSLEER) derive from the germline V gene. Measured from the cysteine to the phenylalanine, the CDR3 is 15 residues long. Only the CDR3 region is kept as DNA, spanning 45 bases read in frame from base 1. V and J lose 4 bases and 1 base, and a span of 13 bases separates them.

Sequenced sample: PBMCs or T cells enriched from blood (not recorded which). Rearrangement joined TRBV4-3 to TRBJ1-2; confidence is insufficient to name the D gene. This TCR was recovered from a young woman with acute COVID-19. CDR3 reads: CASSPEQYLNYGYTF. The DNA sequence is TGCGCCAGCAGCCCCGAACAGTATCTTAACTATGGCTACACCTTC.